The 6 T cell receptor beta chains below all came from one sample that was sequenced in a study of T cells expressing NK-cell markers. TCRdb reanalyzed the 5' RACE reads and collapses them to one entry per CDR3 protein, without DNA. The listing records some 440,000 distinct CDR3 sequences. Sequencing was performed on blood T cells: a sorted CD56 or NKG2C T cell subset, CD4+ or CD8+ T cells, or bulk PBMC T cells (not recorded which). These receptor sequences come from a woman in her 50s in good health.

V is TRBV25-1 and J is TRBJ1-1; as DNA is missing, the TRBD1 call by TCRdb cannot be tested. The CDR3 runs 14 residues. CDR1 MGHDK and CDR2 SYGVNS come from the germline V gene. The CDR3 sequence: CASSESGARTEAFF.

This chain links TRBV7-9 with TRBJ2-3; TCRdb's D call, TRBD2, is unchecked because there is no DNA. Looked up from germline, CDR1 is SEHNR and CDR2 is FQNEAQ (reference sequence). This CDR3 has 13 amino acids. CDR3 in amino acids: CASSSEPTDTQYF.

The chain recombines TRBV4-1 with TRBJ2-1; the TRBD1 assignment by TCRdb is unverifiable without DNA. This CDR3 contains 16 residues. Germline V lookup: CDR1 MGHRA, CDR2 YSYEKL. The CDR3 sequence: CASSQDPGTGFNEQFF.

The gene calls are TRBV20-1 and TRBJ2-7; TCRdb proposes TRBD2, but this gene call is untestable without DNA. CDR3 length: 18 amino acids. Germline loops: CDR1 DFQATT, CDR2 SNEGSKA (reference sequence). CDR3 amino acids: CSARAKYRTGTSMYEQYF.

V and J are TRBV25-1 and TRBJ2-1; TCRdb reports TRBD1, a call that lacks DNA to check it against. The germline V gene has CDR1 MGHDK and CDR2 SYGVNS. This CDR3 has 14 residues. This chain's CDR3 is CASRDHFSYNEQFF.

The chain employs TRBV10-1 and TRBJ2-5; checking the TCRdb D call of TRBD2 is not possible without DNA. The length of the CDR3 is 13 residues. Germline assignment: CDR1 WNHNN and CDR2 SYGVQD (reference sequence). CDR3 protein: CASSERGGWTQYF.